The TCR beta chain described here comes from a study of blood T cell repertoires in COVID-19. Study background: The United States, Italy and Spain supplied acute and convalescent COVID-19 samples.

Authors' analysis steps: Amplification of reference gene primers was used by the study to estimate nucleated cell counts. Profiling relied on immunoSEQ multiplex PCR, and the TCRdb table lists in-frame clones only, not all of them. From that table come the V and J calls and clone size; the DNA was used to work out D and trimming. The repertoire holds over 200,000 clones, with around four fifths as singletons. The CDR3 is 15 residues long. Germline values: CDR1 SGHRS, CDR2 YFSETQ. V lost 0 bases and J 0 bases, leaving 10 bases between the germline ends. The sequenced material came from peripheral blood. This sequence was found in an elderly woman with active or convalescent COVID-19. The rearrangement links TRBV5-1 to TRBJ2-7; TRBD2 is a possible D gene (6 bases). This chain's CDR3 is CASSLDEGGSYEQYF. The CDR3 nucleotides are TGCGCCAGCAGCTTGGATGAGGGAGGCTCCTACGAGCAGTACTTC.